A selection of T cell receptor beta chains follows, all from one sample in a study of molecular identifiers for immune sequencing clone quantification. TCRdb reanalysed the PCR reads using MiXCR and keeps one entry per CDR3 protein. The sample lists hundreds of thousands of distinct CDR3 sequences, about 25% occurring once. Specimen: naive CD8+ T cells from blood, with Jurkat cell RNA spiked in. Receptors originate from a human donor in good health. Some libraries in this study had Jurkat cell RNA spiked in. CDR3s include the opening cysteine and the closing phenylalanine or tryptophan. The D gene is left open where the match is weak. Only part of the rows carry a size: once, few, many, or a class if the clone is expanded.

TRBJ1-1 | TRBV6-1 | . | many | TGTGCCAGCAGTGATATAGGGGCTGGAGTCACTGAAGCTTTCTTT | CASSDIGAGVTEAFF
TRBJ2-7 | TRBV7-9 | . | . | TGTGCCAGCAGCTTATCATCGGGAGTTGACTACGAGCAGTACTTC | CASSLSSGVDYEQYF
TRBJ1-2 | TRBV12-3/TRBV12-4 | . | . | TGTGCCAGCAGTTTAGGTTTTGCGGGGTATGGCTACACCTTC | CASSLGFAGYGYTF
TRBJ1-1 | TRBV25-1 | . | many | TGTGCCAGCTCCCTGGGACACATTTTGTCGGACACTGAAGCTTTCTTT | CASSLGHILSDTEAFF
TRBJ1-1 | TRBV29-1 | TRBD1 | many | TGCAGCGCTCAACAGGGGGCTGGGACTGAAGCTTTCTTT | CSAQQGAGTEAFF
TRBJ2-3 | TRBV5-1 | . | few | TGCGCCAGCAGCTTTGTCTCTAGCGCAGATACGCAGTATTTT | CASSFVSSADTQYF
TRBJ2-1 | TRBV5-6 | . | . | TGTGCCAGCAGCTTTTCTGGGACCACCTATTATGAGCAGTTCTTC | CASSFSGTTYYEQFF
TRBJ1-3 | TRBV30 | . | many | TGTGCCTGGAGTTTCGCTGGAAACACCATATATTTT | CAWSFAGNTIYF
TRBJ1-5 | TRBV12-3/TRBV12-4 | . | few | TGTGCCAGCAGCCCCACGGTGGACCTAAGCAATCAGCCCCAGCATTTT | CASSPTVDLSNQPQHF
TRBJ2-3 | TRBV29-1 | . | many | TGCAGCGTCCCCTTTATCTACGGTCCTAGCACAGATACGCAGTATTTT | CSVPFIYGPSTDTQYF
TRBJ2-3 | TRBV5-6 | . | many | TGTGCCAGCAGCGAACTAGTAGATACGCAGTATTTT | CASSELVDTQYF
TRBJ1-4 | TRBV29-1 | . | many | TGCAGCGTGAGTGGGGGAGACAATGAAAAACTGTTTTTT | CSVSGGDNEKLFF
TRBJ2-5 | TRBV9 | TRBD2 | . | TGTGCCAGCAGCGTAGGGACTAGTCCTTTTGAAGAGACCCAGTACTTC | CASSVGTSPFEETQYF
TRBJ2-3 | TRBV19 | . | few | TGTGCCAGTAGTTTCGCGGCAGATACGCAGTATTTT | CASSFAADTQYF
TRBJ1-2 | TRBV9 | . | many | TGTGCCAGCAGTGACGGGGGCAACTATGGCTACACCTTC | CASSDGGNYGYTF
TRBJ2-4 | TRBV19 | . | . | TGTGCCAGTAGTATGGGGGACTTACTAGCCAAAAACATTCAGTACTTC | CASSMGDLLAKNIQYF
TRBJ1-3 | TRBV9 | . | few | TGTGCCAGCAGCCCCCAAGTCGGGGGAGAAGCTGGAAACACCATATATTTT | CASSPQVGGEAGNTIYF
TRBJ2-5 | TRBV4-2 | . | many | TGTGCCAGCAGCCAAGACGTGGGGGAAGAGACCCAGTACTTC | CASSQDVGEETQYF
TRBJ2-5 | TRBV12-5 | . | many | TGTGCTAGTGCGAAACAGTACCAAGAGACCCAGTACTTC | CASAKQYQETQYF
TRBJ2-3 | TRBV7-7 | TRBD1 | many | TGTGCTAGCAGCTTAGCCGGGACAGGGGGCACAGATACGCAGTATTTT | CASSLAGTGGTDTQYF
TRBJ1-1 | TRBV4-3 | . | . | TGCGCCAGCAGCCAACAATGGGGGATGAACACTGAAGCTTTCTTT | CASSQQWGMNTEAFF
TRBJ2-7 | TRBV5-1 | . | . | TGCGCCAGCAGCCAAGGGCCTCCTAGCCAAATTAGCCACGAGCAGTACTTC | CASSQGPPSQISHEQYF